This T cell receptor (beta chain) was captured in a study of metastatic and nonmetastatic thyroid tumors. General study results and limits: Versus benign nodules, malignant thyroid tumors reportedly had significantly higher TCR beta diversity, in blood and tumor.

Per the study methods: In papillary thyroid cancer, a distant-metastasis classifier was built using CDR3 differences across clinicopathological groups. TCRdb re-called clones from the PCR reads using MiXCR. TCRdb's processing, not the authors', yielded these V and J calls. Of 75,000 to 100,000 clones in the sample, about an eighth are singletons; the top ten hold around 11%. There are many counts of this clone. Its matching antigen is unknown. Thyroid surgery had not been preceded by any treatment in any patient. The CDR3 covers 16 residues. The ends lost 4 bases at V and 5 bases at J; junction bases unmatched: 13. The germline V gene encodes CDR1 SGHRS and CDR2 YFSETQ.

What was sequenced was blood. This receptor was identified in a female donor with papillary thyroid cancer or a benign thyroid nodule (not recorded which). Some clones in this sample may be carry-over from other donors' samples. The gene calls are TRBV5-1 and TRBJ2-5; 8 positions match TRBD2. The CDR3, as DNA: TGCGCCAGCAGCCCGGGGGGGACAAATGTACGCGAGACCCAGTACTTC. The encoded protein is CASSPGGTNVRETQYF.